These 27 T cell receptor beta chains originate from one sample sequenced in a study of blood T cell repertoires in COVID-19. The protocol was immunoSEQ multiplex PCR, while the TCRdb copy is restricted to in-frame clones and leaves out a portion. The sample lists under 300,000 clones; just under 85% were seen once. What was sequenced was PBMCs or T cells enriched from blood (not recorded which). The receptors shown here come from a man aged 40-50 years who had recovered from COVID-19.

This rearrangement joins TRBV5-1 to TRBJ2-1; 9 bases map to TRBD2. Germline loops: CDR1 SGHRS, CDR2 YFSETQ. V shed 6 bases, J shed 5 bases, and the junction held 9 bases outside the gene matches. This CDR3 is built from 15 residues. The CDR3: CASKLGGGRDNEQFF. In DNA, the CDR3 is TGCGCCAGCAAGTTGGGTGGCGGGAGGGACAATGAGCAGTTCTTC.

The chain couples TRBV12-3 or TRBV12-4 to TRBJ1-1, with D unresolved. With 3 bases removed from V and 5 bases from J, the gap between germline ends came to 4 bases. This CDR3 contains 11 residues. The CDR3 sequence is CASSLRTEAFF. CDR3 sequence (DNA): TGTGCCAGCAGTTTGAGGACTGAAGCTTTCTTT.

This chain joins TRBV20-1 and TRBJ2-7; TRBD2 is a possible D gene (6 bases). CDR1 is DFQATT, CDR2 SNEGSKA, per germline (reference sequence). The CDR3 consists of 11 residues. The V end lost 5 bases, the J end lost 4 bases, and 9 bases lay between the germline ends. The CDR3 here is CSAPREYEQYF. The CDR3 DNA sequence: TGCAGTGCTCCCCGGGAGTACGAGCAGTACTTC.

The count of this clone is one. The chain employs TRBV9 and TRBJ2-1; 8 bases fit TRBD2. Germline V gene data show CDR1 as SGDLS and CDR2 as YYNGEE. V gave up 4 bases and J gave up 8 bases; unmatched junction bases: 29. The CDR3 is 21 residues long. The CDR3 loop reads CASSPRSGGRILGGVGHEQFF. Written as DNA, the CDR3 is TGTGCCAGCAGCCCCAGGTCGGGGGGGCGAATTCTAGGAGGGGTTGGTCATGAGCAGTTCTTC.

The CDR3 reads CASSPDSFEQYF. The CDR3 nucleotides read TGTGCCAGCAGCCCCGACAGTTTCGAGCAGTACTTC. The chain carries TRBV7-2 and TRBJ2-7, with D possibly TRBD1 on 5 matching bases. Germline-derived CDR1 and CDR2 are SGHTA and FQGNSA. The CDR3 is 12 residues long. Trimming removed 5 bases at V and 6 bases at J, with 11 bases between.

CDR3 DNA: TGTGCCAGCAGCGTAATGGGCCCTCCCTACGAGCAGTACTTC. Amino acid sequence: CASSVMGPPYEQYF. The chain is built from TRBV2 and TRBJ2-7, with D hard to call. The germline CDR1 and CDR2 sequences are SNHLY and FYNNEI. This CDR3 is built from 14 residues. Trimming removed 6 bases at V and 2 bases at J, with 14 bases between. Variable domain in full (rest from reference TRBV2 and TRBJ2-7): EPEVTQTPSHQVTQMGQEVILRCVPISNHLYFYWYRQILGQKVEFLVSFYNNEISEKSEIFDDQFSVERPDGSNFTLKIRSTKLEDSAMYFCASSVMGPPYEQYFGPGTRLTVT.

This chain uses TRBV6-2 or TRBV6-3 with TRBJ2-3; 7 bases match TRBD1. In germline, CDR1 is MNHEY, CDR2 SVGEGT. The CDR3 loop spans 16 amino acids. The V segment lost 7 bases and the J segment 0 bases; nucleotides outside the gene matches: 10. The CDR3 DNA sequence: TGTGCCAGCACCCCCGGGCGGACAGGCAGCACAGATACGCAGTATTTT. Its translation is CASTPGRTGSTDTQYF.

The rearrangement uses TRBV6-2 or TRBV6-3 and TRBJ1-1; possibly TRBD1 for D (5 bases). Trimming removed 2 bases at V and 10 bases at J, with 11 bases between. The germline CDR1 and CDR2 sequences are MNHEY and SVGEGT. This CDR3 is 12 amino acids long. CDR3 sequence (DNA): TGTGCCAGCAGTTACGCCGTCAGGGCAGCTTTCTTT. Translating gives CASSYAVRAAFF.

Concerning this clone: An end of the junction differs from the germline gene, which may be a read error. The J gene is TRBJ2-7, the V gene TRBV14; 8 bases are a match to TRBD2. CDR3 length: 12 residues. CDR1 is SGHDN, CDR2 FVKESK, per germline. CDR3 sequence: CASSQGVGGAVF. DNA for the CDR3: TGTGCCAGCAGCCAAGGGGTCGGGGGGGCCGTCTTC.

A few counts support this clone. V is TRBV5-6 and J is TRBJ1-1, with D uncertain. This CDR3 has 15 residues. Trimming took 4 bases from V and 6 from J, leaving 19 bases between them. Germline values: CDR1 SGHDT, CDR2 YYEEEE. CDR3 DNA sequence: TGTGCCAGCAGCCCGAGAGGGAACAGACCAGCTGAAGCTTTCTTT. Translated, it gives CASSPRGNRPAEAFF. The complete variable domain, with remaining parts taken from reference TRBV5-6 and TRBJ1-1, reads DAGVTQSPTHLIKTRGQQVTLRCSPKSGHDTVSWYQQALGQGPQFIFQYYEEEERQRGNFPDRFSGHQFPNYSSELNVNALLLGDSALYLCASSPRGNRPAEAFFGQGTRLTVV.

The CDR3 DNA reads TGTGCCAGCAGTTATAGCAACGAAGCTTTCTTT. This codes for CASSYSNEAFF. J is TRBJ1-1 and V is TRBV6-5; D remains unclear. Germline V gene lookup returns CDR1 MNHEY and CDR2 SVGAGI. The CDR3 is made up of 11 amino acids. Between the trimmed V and J ends, which lost 3 bases and 8 bases, there was a span of 7 bases.

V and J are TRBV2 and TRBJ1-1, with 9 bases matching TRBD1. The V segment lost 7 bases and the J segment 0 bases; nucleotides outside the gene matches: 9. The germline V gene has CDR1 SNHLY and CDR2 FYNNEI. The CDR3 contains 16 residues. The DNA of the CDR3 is TGTGCCAGCATGAGGACAGGGGTGGGGATGAACACTGAAGCTTTCTTT. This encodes CASMRTGVGMNTEAFF.

The CDR3 loop is CASGLAGTYNEQFF. CDR3 bases: TGTGCCAGCGGACTTGCGGGGACCTACAATGAGCAGTTCTTC. The chain carries TRBV28 and TRBJ2-1, with D perhaps matching TRBD2 (6 bases). The V and J ends lost 8 bases and 2 bases respectively, with 13 bases between them. There are 14 residues in the CDR3. Germline V gene sequence: CDR1 MDHEN, CDR2 SYDVKM.

This CDR3 is CASSSPLIGLAGAETQYF. The CDR3 bases are TGTGCCAGCAGCAGTCCCCTGATAGGACTAGCGGGGGCCGAGACCCAGTACTTC. The chain uses TRBV6-2 or TRBV6-3 and TRBJ2-5; TRBD2 agrees at 13 bases. CDR3 size: 18 residues. V gave up 6 bases and J gave up 5 bases; unmatched junction bases: 15. Germline lookup yields CDR1 MNHEY and CDR2 SVGEGT.

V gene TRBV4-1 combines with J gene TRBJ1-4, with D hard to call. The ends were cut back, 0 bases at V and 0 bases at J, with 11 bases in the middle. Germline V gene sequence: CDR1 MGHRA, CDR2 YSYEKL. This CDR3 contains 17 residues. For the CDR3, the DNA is TGCGCCAGCAGCCAAGATGGAAGGAGAGCAACTAATGAAAAACTGTTTTTT. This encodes CASSQDGRRATNEKLFF.

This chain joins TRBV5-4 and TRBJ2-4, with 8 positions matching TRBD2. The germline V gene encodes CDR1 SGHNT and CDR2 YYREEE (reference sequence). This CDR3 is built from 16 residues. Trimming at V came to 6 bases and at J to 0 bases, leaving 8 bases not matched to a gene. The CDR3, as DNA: TGTGCCAGCACCCAAAGCGGGGGACGAGCCAAAAACATTCAGTACTTC. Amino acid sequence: CASTQSGGRAKNIQYF.

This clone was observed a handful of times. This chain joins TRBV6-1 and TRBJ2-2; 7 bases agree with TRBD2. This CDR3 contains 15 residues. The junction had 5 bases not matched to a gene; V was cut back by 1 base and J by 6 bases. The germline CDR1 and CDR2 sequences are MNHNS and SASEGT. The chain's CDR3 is CASSEEGGSAGELFF. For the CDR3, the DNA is TGTGCCAGCAGTGAAGAGGGCGGGAGCGCCGGGGAGCTGTTTTTT.

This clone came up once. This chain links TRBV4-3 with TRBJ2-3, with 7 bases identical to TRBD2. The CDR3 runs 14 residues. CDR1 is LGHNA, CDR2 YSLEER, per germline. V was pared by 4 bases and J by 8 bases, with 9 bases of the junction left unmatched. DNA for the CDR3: TGCGCCAGCAGCCGAGACAGATCGGGGGGTACGCAGTATTTT. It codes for CASSRDRSGGTQYF.

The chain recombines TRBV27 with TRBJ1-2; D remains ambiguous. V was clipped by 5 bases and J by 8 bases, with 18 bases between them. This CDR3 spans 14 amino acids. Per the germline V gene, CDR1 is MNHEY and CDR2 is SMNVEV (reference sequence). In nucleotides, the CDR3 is TGTGCCAGCAGTCCTTCGACGGGCGAGCGGGGCTACACCTTC. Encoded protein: CASSPSTGERGYTF.

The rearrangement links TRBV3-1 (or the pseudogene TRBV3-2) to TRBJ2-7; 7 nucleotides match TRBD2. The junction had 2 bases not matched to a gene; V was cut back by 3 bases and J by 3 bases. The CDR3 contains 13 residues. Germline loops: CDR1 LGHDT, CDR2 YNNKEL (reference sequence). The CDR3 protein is CASSQGLRYEQYF. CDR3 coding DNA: TGTGCCAGCAGCCAGGGACTACGCTACGAGCAGTACTTC.

The CDR3 DNA sequence: TGTGCCAGCAGCTCGCCTAGCGGGGGTCAAGATACGCAGTATTTT. Translating gives CASSSPSGGQDTQYF. The genes are TRBV5-4 and TRBJ2-3; 10 positions agree with TRBD2. V shed 3 bases and J 5 bases; nucleotides not matched to a gene: 6. The CDR3 extends over 15 amino acids. Germline lookup yields CDR1 SGHNT and CDR2 YYREEE (reference sequence).

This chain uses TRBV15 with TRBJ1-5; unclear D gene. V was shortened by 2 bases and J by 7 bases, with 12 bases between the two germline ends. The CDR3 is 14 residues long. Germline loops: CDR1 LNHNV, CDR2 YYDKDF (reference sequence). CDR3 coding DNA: TGTGCCACCAGCAGACTCCAGGAGGGACAGCCCCAGCATTTT. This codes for CATSRLQEGQPQHF.

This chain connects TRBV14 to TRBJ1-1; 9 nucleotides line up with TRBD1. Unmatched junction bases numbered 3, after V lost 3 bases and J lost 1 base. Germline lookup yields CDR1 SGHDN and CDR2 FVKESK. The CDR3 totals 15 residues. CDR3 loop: CASSQTDRGNTEAFF. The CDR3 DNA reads TGTGCCAGCAGCCAGACGGACAGGGGGAACACTGAAGCTTTCTTT.

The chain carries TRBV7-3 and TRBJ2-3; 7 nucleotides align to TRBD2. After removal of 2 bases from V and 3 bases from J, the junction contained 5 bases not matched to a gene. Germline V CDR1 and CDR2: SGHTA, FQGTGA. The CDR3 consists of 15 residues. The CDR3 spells CASSLVGLKTDTQYF. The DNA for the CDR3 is TGTGCCAGCAGCTTAGTGGGACTAAAAACAGATACGCAGTATTTT.

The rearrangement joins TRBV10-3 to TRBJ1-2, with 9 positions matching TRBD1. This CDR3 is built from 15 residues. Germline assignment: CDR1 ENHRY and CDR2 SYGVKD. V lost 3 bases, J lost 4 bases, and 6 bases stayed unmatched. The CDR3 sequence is CAISEPGQGFYGYTF. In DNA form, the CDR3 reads TGTGCCATCAGTGAACCGGGACAGGGCTTCTATGGCTACACCTTC.

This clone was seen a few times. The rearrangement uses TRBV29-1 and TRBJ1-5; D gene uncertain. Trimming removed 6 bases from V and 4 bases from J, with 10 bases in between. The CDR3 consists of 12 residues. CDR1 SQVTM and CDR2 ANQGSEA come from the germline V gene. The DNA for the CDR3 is TGCAGCGTCCGGGTTCCTAATCAGCCCCAGCATTTT. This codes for CSVRVPNQPQHF.

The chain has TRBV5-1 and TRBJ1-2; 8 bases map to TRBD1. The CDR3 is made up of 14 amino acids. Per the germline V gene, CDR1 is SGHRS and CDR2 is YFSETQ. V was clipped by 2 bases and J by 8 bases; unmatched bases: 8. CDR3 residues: CASSLNPRGPGYTF. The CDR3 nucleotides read TGCGCCAGCAGCTTAAACCCCAGGGGGCCGGGCTACACCTTC.